This T cell receptor beta chain was sequenced for a study of OX40 agonist ivuxolimab in advanced cancers. This clone is a singleton in its sample. V lost 3 bases to trimming and J lost 4 bases, with 6 bases between them. The germline CDR1 and CDR2 sequences are SGHNT and YYREEE (reference sequence). The CDR3 length is 12 residues. Libraries were prepared by immunoSEQ multiplex PCR; TCRdb keeps only in-frame clonotypes and omits some of them. Of 35,000 to 45,000 clones in the sample, about 80% were seen once. The sequence was collected from an adult with an advanced solid tumor such as melanoma, head and neck, liver or kidney cancer. The rearrangement joins TRBV5-4 to TRBJ2-3; possible D gene TRBD1, 5 bases. Sequenced here: CD4+ or CD8+ T cells sorted from blood, sampled in a trial of the OX40 agonist ivuxolimab. For the CDR3, the DNA is TGTGCCAGCAGCTGGGGCGCAGATACGCAGTATTTT. Translated: CASSWGADTQYF.